This TCR beta chain was obtained from a study of blood T cell repertoires in COVID-19. About the study: Specimens from acute and convalescent COVID-19 originated in the United States, Italy and Spain.

Germline trimming cut 0 bases from V and 6 bases from J; bases unmatched to any gene: 8. CDR1 is LGHNA and CDR2 is YNFKEQ in the germline V gene. The length of the CDR3 is 16 residues. TCRdb keeps only in-frame clones here, not all; method: immunoSEQ multiplex PCR. This table holds roughly 130,000 clones, roughly 86% found once. This receptor was taken from a woman aged 60-75 years with acute or convalescent COVID-19. The sample comprised peripheral blood. The gene calls are TRBV4-2 and TRBJ2-4, with 7 bases fitting TRBD1. The CDR3 reads CASSQDLGDSLNIQYF. Written as DNA, the CDR3 is TGTGCCAGCAGCCAAGATCTTGGGGACAGTCTAAACATTCAGTACTTC.